This T cell receptor beta chain was identified in a study of T cells in localized non-small cell lung cancer. This table comes from immunoSEQ multiplex PCR, and its TCRdb copy is limited to in-frame clones, with some not included. Of around 9,600 clones listed, just under 90% are singletons. This CDR3 is 15 amino acids long. Deletions cut 3 bases from V and 0 bases from J, with 9 bases between. Germline V gene sequence: CDR1 MGHDK, CDR2 SYGVNS. Study-wide points: Higher blood T cell density went with longer overall survival. Since sequencing was restricted to only one region of the tumor, intratumor heterogeneity remains a possibility. Detection in adjacent lung was observed for a median around 59 of the top 100 tumor clones. The study found T cell clonality highest in uninvolved adjacent lung, above tumor.

On this clone itself: The target antigen is unknown.

The source of this sequence is a female donor older than 55 with stage II squamous cell lung carcinoma. The genes are TRBV25-1 and TRBJ2-1; no reliable D call. The sequences come from peripheral blood, collected before any cancer treatment. The CDR3 nucleotides read TGTGCCAGCAGTGATTCGAGGACCTCCTACAATGAGCAGTTCTTC. Its translation is CASSDSRTSYNEQFF.